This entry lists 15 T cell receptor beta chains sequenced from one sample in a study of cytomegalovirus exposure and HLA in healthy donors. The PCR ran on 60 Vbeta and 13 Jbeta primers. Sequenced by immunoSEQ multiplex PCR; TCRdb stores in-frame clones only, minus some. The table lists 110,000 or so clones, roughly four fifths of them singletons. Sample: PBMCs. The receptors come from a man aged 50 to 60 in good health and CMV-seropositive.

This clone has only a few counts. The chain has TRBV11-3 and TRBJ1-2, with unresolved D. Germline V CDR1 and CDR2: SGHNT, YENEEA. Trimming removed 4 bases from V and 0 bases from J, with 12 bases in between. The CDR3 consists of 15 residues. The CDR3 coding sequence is TGTGCCAGCAGCTCAACCCGCCTAGCTAACTATGGCTACACCTTC. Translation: CASSSTRLANYGYTF. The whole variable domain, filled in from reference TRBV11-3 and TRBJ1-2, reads EAGVVQSPRYKIIEKKQPVAFWCNPISGHNTLYWYLQNLGQGPELLIRYENEEAVDDSQLPKDRFSAERLKGVDSTLKIQPAELGDSAVYLCASSSTRLANYGYTFGSGTRLTVV.

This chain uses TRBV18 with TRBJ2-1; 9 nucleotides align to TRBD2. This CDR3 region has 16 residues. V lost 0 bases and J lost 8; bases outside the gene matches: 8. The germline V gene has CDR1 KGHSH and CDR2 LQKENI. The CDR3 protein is CASSPPSSGVGDEQFF. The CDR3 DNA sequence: TGTGCCAGCTCACCACCCTCTAGCGGGGTGGGCGATGAGCAGTTCTTC.

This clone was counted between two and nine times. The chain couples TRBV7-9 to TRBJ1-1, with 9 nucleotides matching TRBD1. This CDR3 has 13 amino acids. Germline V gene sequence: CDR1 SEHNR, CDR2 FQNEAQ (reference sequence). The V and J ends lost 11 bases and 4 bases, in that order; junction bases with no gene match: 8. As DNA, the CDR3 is TGTGCCGGTAGACAGGGGGTATTCACTGAAGCTTTCTTT. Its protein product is CAGRQGVFTEAFF.

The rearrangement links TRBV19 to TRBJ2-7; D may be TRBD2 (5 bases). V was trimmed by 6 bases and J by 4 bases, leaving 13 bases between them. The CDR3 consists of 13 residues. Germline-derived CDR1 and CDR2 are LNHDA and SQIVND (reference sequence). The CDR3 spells CASSPGVRYEQYF. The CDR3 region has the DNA TGTGCCAGTAGCCCCGGGGTCCGATACGAGCAGTACTTC.

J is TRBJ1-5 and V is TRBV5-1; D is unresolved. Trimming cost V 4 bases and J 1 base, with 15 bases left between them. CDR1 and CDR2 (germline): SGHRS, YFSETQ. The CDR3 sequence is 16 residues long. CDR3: CASSRDTLGSNQPQHF. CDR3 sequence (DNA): TGCGCCAGCAGCCGCGACACTCTCGGAAGCAATCAGCCCCAGCATTTT. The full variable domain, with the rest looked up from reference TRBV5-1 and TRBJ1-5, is KAGVTQTPRYLIKTRGQQVTLSCSPISGHRSVSWYQQTPGQGLQFLFEYFSETQRNKGNFPGRFSGRQFSNSRSEMNVSTLELGDSALYLCASSRDTLGSNQPQHFGDGTRLSIL.

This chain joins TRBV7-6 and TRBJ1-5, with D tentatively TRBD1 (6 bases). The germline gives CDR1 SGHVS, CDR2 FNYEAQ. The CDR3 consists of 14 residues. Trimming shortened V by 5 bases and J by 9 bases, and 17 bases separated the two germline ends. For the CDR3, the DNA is TGTGCCAGCAGCCTAGGGGGAGGCGGACGGCCCCAGCATTTT. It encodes CASSLGGGGRPQHF. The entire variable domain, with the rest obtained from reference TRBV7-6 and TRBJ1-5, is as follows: GAGVSQSPRYKVTKRGQDVALRCDPISGHVSLYWYRQALGQGPEFLTYFNYEAQQDKSGLPNDRFSAERPEGSISTLTIQRTEQRDSAMYRCASSLGGGGRPQHFGDGTRLSIL.

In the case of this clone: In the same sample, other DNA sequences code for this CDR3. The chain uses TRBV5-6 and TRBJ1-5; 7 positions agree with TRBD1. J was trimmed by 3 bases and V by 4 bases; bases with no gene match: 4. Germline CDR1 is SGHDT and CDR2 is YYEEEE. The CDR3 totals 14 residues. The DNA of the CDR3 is TGTGCCAGCAGCCTGGGACAGATCAATCAGCCCCAGCATTTT. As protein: CASSLGQINQPQHF.

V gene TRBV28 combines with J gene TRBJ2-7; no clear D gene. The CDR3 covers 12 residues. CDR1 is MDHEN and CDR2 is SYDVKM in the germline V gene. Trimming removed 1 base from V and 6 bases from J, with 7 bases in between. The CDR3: CASSLYALEQYF. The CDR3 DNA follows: TGTGCCAGCAGTTTATACGCGCTCGAGCAGTACTTC.

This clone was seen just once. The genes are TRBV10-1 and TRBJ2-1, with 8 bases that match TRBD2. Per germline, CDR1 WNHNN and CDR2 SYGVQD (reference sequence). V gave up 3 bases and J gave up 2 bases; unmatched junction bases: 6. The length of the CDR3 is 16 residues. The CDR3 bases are TGCGCCAGCAGTGACTCTAAGCGGGGGACCTACAATGAGCAGTTCTTC. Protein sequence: CASSDSKRGTYNEQFF.

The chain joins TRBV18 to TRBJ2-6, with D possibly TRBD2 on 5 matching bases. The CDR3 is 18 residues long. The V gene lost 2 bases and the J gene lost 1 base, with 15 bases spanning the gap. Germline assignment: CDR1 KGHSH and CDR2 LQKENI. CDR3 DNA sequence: TGTGCCAGCTCACCATGGCCAGGCGGAGGATCTGGGGCCAACGTCCTGACTTTC. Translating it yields CASSPWPGGGSGANVLTF. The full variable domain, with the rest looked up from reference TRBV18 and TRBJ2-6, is NAGVMQNPRHLVRRRGQEARLRCSPMKGHSHVYWYRQLPEEGLKFMVYLQKENIIDESGMPKERFSAEFPKEGPSILRIQQVVRGDSAAYFCASSPWPGGGSGANVLTFGAGSRLTVL.

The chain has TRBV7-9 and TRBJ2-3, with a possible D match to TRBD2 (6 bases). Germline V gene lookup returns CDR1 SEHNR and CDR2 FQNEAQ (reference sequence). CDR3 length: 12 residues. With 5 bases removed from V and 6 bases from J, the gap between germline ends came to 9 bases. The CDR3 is CASSASGDTQYF. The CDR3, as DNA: TGTGCCAGCAGCGCGAGCGGGGATACGCAGTATTTT.

CDR3 sequence: CASSLGEGYSGANVLTF. The CDR3 DNA is TGCGCCAGCAGCTTGGGGGAGGGGTACTCTGGGGCCAACGTCCTGACTTTC. This rearrangement joins TRBV5-1 to TRBJ2-6, with 7 bases lining up with TRBD2. This CDR3 has 17 residues. Trimming took 0 bases from V and 0 from J; bases not matched to a gene: 3. CDR1 is SGHRS, CDR2 YFSETQ, per germline.

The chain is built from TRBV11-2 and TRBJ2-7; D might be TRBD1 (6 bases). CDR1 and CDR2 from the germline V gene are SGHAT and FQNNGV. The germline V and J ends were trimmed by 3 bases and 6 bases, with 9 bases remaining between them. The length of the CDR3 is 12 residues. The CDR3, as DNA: TGTGCCAGCAGCTTGACAGGTTCCGAGCAGTACTTC. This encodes CASSLTGSEQYF.

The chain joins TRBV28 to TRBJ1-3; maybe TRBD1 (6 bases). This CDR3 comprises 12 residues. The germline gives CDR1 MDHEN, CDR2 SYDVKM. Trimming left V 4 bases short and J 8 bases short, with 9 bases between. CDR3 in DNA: TGTGCCAGCAGTTCAGGGGTGGACACCATATATTTT. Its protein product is CASSSGVDTIYF. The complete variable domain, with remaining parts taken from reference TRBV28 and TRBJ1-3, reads DVKVTQSSRYLVKRTGEKVFLECVQDMDHENMFWYRQDPGLGLRLIYFSYDVKMKEKGDIPEGYSVSREKKERFSLILESASTNQTSMYLCASSSGVDTIYFGEGSWLTVV.

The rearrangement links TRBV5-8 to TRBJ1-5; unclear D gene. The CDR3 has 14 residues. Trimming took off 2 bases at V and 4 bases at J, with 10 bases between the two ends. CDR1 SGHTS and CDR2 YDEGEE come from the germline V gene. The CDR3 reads CASSFRTGNQPQHF. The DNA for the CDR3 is TGTGCCAGCAGCTTTCGGACTGGGAATCAGCCCCAGCATTTT. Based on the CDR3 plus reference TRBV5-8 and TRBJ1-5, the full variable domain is EAGVTQSPTHLIKTRGQQATLRCSPISGHTSVYWYQQALGLGLQFLLWYDEGEERNRGNFPPRFSGRQFPNYSSELNVNALELEDSALYLCASSFRTGNQPQHFGDGTRLSIL.